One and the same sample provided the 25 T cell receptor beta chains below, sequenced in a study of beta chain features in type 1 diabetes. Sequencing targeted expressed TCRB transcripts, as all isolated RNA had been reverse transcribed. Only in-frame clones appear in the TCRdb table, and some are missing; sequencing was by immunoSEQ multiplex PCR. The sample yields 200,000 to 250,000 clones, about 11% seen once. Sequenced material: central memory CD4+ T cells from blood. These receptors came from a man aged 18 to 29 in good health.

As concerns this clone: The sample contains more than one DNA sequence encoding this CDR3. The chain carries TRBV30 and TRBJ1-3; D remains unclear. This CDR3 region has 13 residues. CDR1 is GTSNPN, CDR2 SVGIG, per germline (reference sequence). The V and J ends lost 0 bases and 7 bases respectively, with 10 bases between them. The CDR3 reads CAWSVNGRNTIYF. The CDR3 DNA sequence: TGTGCCTGGAGTGTAAACGGGCGGAACACCATATATTTT.

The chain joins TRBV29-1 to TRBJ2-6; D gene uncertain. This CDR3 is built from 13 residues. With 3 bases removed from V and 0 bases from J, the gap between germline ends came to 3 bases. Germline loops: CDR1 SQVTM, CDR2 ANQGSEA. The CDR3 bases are TGCAGCGTTGATCTCTCTGGGGCCAACGTCCTGACTTTC. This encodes CSVDLSGANVLTF.

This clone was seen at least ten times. The CDR3, as DNA: TGTGCCAGCAGAGTGTTCCTCGGACTGTCCTACTCCTACAATGAGCAGTTCTTC. Translating gives CASRVFLGLSYSYNEQFF. The chain links TRBV2 to TRBJ2-1; TRBD2 might be the D (5 bases). The germline V gene encodes CDR1 SNHLY and CDR2 FYNNEI. The CDR3 is made up of 18 amino acids. V was clipped by 6 bases and J by 0 bases, with 21 bases between them.

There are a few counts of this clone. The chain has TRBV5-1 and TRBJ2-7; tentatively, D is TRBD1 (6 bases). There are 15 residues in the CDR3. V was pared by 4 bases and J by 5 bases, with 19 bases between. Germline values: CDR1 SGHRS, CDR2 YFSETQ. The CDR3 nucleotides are TGCGCCAGCAGCCTCGTAGTGGACAGTTTCGACGAGCAGTACTTC. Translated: CASSLVVDSFDEQYF.

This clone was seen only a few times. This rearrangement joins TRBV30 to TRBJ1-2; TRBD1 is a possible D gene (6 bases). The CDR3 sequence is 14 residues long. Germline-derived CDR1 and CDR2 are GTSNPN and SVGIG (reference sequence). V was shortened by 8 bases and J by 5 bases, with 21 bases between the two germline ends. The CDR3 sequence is CAATGTTSYYGYTF. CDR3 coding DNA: TGTGCCGCAACCGGGACAACCTCTTATTATGGCTACACCTTC.

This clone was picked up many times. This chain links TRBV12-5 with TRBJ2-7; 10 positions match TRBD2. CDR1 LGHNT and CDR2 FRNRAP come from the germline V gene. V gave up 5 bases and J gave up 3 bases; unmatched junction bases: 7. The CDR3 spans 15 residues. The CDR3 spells CASGPIAGGSYEQYF. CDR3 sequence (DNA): TGTGCTAGTGGTCCTATAGCGGGAGGAAGCTACGAGCAGTACTTC.

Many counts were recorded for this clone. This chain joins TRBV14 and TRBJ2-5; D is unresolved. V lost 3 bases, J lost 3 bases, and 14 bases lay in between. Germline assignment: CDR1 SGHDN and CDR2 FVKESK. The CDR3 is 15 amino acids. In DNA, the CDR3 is TGTGCCAGCAGCCAGGTGGGGATCCGAAAAGAGACCCAGTACTTC. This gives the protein CASSQVGIRKETQYF.

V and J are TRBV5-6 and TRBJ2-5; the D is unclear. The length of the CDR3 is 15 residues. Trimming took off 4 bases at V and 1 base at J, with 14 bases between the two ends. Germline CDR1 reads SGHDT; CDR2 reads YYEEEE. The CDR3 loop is CASSLVEWSQETQYF. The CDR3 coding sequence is TGTGCCAGCAGCCTGGTCGAGTGGAGCCAAGAGACCCAGTACTTC. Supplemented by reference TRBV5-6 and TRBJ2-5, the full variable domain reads DAGVTQSPTHLIKTRGQQVTLRCSPKSGHDTVSWYQQALGQGPQFIFQYYEEEERQRGNFPDRFSGHQFPNYSSELNVNALLLGDSALYLCASSLVEWSQETQYFGPGTRLLVL.

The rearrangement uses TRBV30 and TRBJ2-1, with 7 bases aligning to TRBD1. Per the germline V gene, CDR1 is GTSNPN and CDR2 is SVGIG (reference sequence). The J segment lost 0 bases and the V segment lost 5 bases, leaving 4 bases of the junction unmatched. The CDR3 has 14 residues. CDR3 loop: CAWQTGSSYNEQFF. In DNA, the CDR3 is TGTGCCTGGCAGACAGGGAGCTCCTACAATGAGCAGTTCTTC.

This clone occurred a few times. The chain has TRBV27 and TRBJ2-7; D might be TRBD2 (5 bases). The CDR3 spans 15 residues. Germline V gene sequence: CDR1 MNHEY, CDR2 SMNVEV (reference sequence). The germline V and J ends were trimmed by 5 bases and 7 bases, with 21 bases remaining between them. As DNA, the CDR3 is TGTGCCAGCAGTACATCCGGGAAATACTTTTCTGAGCAGTACTTC. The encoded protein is CASSTSGKYFSEQYF.

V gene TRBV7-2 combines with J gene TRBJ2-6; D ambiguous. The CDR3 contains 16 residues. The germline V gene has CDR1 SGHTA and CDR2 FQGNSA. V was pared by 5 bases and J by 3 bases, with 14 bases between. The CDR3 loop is CASSQRQVLGANVLTF. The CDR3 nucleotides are TGTGCCAGCAGCCAACGTCAGGTACTTGGGGCCAACGTCCTGACTTTC. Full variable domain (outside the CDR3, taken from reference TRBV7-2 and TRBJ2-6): GAGVSQSPSNKVTEKGKDVELRCDPISGHTALYWYRQSLGQGLEFLIYFQGNSAPDKSGLPSDRFSAERTGGSVSTLTIQRTQQEDSAVYLCASSQRQVLGANVLTFGAGSRLTVL.

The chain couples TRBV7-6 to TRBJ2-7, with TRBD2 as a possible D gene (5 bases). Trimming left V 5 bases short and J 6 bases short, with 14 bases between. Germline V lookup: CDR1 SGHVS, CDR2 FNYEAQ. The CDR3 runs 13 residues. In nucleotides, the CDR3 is TGTGCCAGCAGCCCCACTAGGGTTGGCGAGCAGTACTTC. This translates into CASSPTRVGEQYF.

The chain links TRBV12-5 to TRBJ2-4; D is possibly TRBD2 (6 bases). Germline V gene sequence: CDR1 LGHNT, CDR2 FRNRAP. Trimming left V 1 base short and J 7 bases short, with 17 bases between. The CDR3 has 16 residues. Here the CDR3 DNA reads TGTGCTAGTGGTTTGGCTCGGACTATTGGGGAGAACATTCAGTACTTC. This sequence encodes CASGLARTIGENIQYF.

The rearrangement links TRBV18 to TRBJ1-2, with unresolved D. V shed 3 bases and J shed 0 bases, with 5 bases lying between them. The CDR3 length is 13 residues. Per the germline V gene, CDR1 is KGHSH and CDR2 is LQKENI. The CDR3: CASSPESNYGYTF. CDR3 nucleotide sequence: TGTGCCAGCTCACCCGAGTCTAACTATGGCTACACCTTC.

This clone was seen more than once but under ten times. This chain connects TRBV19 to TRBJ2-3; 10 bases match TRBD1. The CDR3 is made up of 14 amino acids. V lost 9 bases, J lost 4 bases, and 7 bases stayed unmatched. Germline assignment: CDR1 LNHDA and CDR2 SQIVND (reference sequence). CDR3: CASSGTGVPDTQYF. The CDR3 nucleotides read TGTGCCAGCAGTGGGACAGGGGTTCCAGATACGCAGTATTTT.

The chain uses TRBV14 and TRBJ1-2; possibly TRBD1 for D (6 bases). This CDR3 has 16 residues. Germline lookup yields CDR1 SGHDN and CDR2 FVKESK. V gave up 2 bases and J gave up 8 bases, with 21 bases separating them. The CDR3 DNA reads TGTGCCAGCAGCCAACGACGGACAGAGGATCGGAGGGGCTACACCTTC. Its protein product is CASSQRRTEDRRGYTF. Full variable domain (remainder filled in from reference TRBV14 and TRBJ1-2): EAGVTQFPSHSVIEKGQTVTLRCDPISGHDNLYWYRRVMGKEIKFLLHFVKESKQDESGMPNNRFLAERTGGTYSTLKVQPAELEDSGVYFCASSQRRTEDRRGYTFGSGTRLTVV.

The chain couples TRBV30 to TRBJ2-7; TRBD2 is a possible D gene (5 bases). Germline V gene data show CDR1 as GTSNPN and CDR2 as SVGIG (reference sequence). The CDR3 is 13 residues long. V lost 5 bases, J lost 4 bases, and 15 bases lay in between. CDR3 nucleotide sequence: TGTGCCTGGGATCCGGGGATATCGTACGAGCAGTACTTC. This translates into CAWDPGISYEQYF. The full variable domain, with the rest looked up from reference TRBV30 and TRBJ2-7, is SQTIHQWPATLVQPVGSPLSLECTVEGTSNPNLYWYRQAAGRGLQLLFYSVGIGQISSEVPQNLSASRPQDRQFILSSKKLLLSDSGFYLCAWDPGISYEQYFGPGTRLTVT.

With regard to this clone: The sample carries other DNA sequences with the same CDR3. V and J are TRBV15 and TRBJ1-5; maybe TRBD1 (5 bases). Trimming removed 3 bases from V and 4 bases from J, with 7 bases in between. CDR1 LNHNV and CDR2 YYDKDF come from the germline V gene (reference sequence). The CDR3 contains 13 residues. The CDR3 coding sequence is TGTGCCACCAGCAGGAACAGGAATCAGCCCCAGCATTTT. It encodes CATSRNRNQPQHF.

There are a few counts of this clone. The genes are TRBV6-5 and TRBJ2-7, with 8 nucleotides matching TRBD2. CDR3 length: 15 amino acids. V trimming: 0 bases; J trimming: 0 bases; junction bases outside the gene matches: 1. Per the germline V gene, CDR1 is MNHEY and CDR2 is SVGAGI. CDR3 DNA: TGTGCCAGCAGTTACTCGGCGGGGGGCTCCTACGAGCAGTACTTC. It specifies CASSYSAGGSYEQYF.

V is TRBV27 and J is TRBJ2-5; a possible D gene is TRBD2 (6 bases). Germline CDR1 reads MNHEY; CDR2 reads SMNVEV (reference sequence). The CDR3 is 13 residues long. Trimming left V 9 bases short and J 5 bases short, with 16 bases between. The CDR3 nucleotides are TGTGCCAGTGGAGGGCTTTACGAGGAGACCCAGTACTTC. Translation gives CASGGLYEETQYF.

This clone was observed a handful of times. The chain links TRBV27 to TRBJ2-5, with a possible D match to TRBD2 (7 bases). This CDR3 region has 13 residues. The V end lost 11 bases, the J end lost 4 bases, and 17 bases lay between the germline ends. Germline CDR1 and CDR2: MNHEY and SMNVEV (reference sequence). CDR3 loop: CAGSRRGGETQYF. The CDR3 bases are TGTGCCGGATCCAGAAGGGGGGGAGAGACCCAGTACTTC.

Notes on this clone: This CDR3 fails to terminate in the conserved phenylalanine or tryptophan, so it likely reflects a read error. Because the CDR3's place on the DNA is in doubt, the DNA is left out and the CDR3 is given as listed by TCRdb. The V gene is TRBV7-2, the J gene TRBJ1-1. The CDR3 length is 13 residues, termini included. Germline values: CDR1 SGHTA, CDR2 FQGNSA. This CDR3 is CASSLDRRAGPVI.

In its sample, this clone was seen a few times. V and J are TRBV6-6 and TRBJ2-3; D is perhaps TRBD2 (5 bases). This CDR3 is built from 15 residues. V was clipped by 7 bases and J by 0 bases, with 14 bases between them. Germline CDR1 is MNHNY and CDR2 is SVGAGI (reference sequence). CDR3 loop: CASNFGGPSTDTQYF. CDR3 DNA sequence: TGTGCCAGCAACTTTGGCGGGCCTAGCACAGATACGCAGTATTTT.

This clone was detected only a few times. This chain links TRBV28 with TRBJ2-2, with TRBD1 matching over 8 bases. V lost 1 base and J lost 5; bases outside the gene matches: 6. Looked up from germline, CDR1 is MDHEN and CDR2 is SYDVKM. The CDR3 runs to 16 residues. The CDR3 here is CASSLSRTGRTGELFF. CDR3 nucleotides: TGTGCCAGCAGTTTATCGCGGACAGGGCGGACCGGGGAGCTGTTTTTT.

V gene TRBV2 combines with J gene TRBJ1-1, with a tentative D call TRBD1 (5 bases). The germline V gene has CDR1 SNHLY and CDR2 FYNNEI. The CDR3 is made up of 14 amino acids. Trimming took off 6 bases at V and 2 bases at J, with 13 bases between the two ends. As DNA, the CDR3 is TGTGCCAGCAGGGGCGAGACAGTAAACACTGAAGCTTTCTTT. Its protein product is CASRGETVNTEAFF.